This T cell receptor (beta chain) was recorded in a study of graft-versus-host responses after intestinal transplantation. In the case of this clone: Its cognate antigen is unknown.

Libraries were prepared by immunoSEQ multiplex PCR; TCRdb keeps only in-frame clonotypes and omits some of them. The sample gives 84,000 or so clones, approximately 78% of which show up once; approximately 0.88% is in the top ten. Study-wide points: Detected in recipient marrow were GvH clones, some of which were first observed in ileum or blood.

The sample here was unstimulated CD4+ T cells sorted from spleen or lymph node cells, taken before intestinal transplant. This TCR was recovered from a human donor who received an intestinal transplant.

CDR3 loop: CASSPGLAPNTGELFF. In nucleotides, the CDR3 is TGTGCCAGCAGCCCGGGACTAGCGCCGAACACCGGGGAGCTGTTTTTT. The chain recombines TRBV25-1 with TRBJ2-2; 10 bases match TRBD2. The germline V gene has CDR1 MGHDK and CDR2 SYGVNS. This CDR3 has 16 amino acids. Trimming took 6 bases from V and 0 from J; bases not matched to a gene: 4.